Below are 6 T cell receptor beta chains sequenced from a single sample in a study of beta chain features in type 1 diabetes (dated by TCRdb to the late 2010s). Library preparation used the immunoSEQ multiplex PCR assay. The entire amount of isolated RNA was reverse transcribed using the High Capacity cDNA Reverse Transcription Kit, so the sequenced TCRB transcripts were expressed ones. TCRdb carries this immuneACCESS record with in-frame sequences only. Its versions omit some clonotypes, under half of them owing to an unresolved V gene in the studies checked, with the rest unexplained. This sample lists 90,000 to 110,000 clones; approximately 37% were detected once. Over 0.05% of the sample is taken by the ten largest. The sample taken for sequencing was stem cell memory CD4+ T cells from blood. The cell subset or site label, as the study defines it: stem cell-like memory CD4+ T cells. All receptors derive from a woman in her late teens or twenties in good health.

V usage is TRBV28 and J usage is TRBJ2-7; possible D gene TRBD1, 6 bases. This CDR3 is built from 18 residues. Germline lookup yields CDR1 MDHEN and CDR2 SYDVKM. V was clipped by 2 bases and J by 3 bases, with 23 bases between them. CDR3 coding DNA: TGTGCCAGCAGTTTAAGTTTAGTATTTGGACAGATACTCTACGAGCAGTACTTC. Amino acids: CASSLSLVFGQILYEQYF.

This clone was detected only once. The V and J genes are TRBV5-1 and TRBJ1-1; tentative D call: TRBD1 (5 bases). The CDR3 runs to 13 residues. The V end lost 2 bases, the J end lost 1 base, and 6 bases lay between the germline ends. CDR1 is SGHRS and CDR2 is YFSETQ in the germline V gene. CDR3 nucleotide sequence: TGCGCCAGCAGCTTTGACAGGAACACTGAAGCTTTCTTT. This gives the protein CASSFDRNTEAFF.

This chain's CDR3 is CASNGRSGSYNEQFF. The DNA of the CDR3 is TGCGCCAGCAACGGGAGGTCGGGGTCCTACAATGAGCAGTTCTTC. The rearrangement uses TRBV5-1 and TRBJ2-1, with 7 bases aligning to TRBD2. With 6 bases clipped from V and 1 base from J, the junction kept 7 bases outside the gene matches. CDR3 length equals 15 residues. Per the germline V gene, CDR1 is SGHRS and CDR2 is YFSETQ. Filled out from reference TRBV5-1 and TRBJ2-1, the complete variable domain reads KAGVTQTPRYLIKTRGQQVTLSCSPISGHRSVSWYQQTPGQGLQFLFEYFSETQRNKGNFPGRFSGRQFSNSRSEMNVSTLELGDSALYLCASNGRSGSYNEQFFGPGTRLTVL.

The gene calls are TRBV19 and TRBJ1-1, with D perhaps matching TRBD1 (5 bases). Per the germline V gene, CDR1 is LNHDA and CDR2 is SQIVND (reference sequence). CDR3 length: 14 residues. The germline V and J ends were trimmed by 4 bases and 4 bases, with 13 bases remaining between them. Written as DNA, the CDR3 is TGTGCCAGTAGTAATGCAGGGAAGGTCACTGAAGCTTTCTTT. Translating it yields CASSNAGKVTEAFF. Full variable domain (rest looked up from reference TRBV19 and TRBJ1-1): DGGITQSPKYLFRKEGQNVTLSCEQNLNHDAMYWYRQDPGQGLRLIYYSQIVNDFQKGDIAEGYSVSREKKESFPLTVTSAQKNPTAFYLCASSNAGKVTEAFFGQGTRLTVV.

Only a few counts were recorded for this clone. The chain uses TRBV4-3 and TRBJ2-7, with D unresolved. Germline V gene lookup returns CDR1 LGHNA and CDR2 YSLEER. Trimming stripped 1 base from V and 3 bases from J, with 13 bases between. The CDR3 spans 15 residues. CDR3 residues: CASSQVALSDYEQYF. The CDR3 nucleotides read TGCGCCAGCAGCCAAGTAGCACTATCCGACTACGAGCAGTACTTC.

The chain carries TRBV30 and TRBJ1-1; D not resolved. This CDR3 spans 12 amino acids. CDR1 is GTSNPN and CDR2 is SVGIG in the germline V gene (reference sequence). Deletions cut 6 bases from V and 0 bases from J, with 8 bases between. CDR3 sequence (DNA): TGTGCCTGCGCGAAGATGAACACTGAAGCTTTCTTT. Translated: CACAKMNTEAFF.